These T cell receptor beta chains were read from a single sample in a study of graft-versus-host responses after intestinal transplantation. Libraries were prepared by immunoSEQ multiplex PCR; TCRdb keeps only in-frame clonotypes and omits some of them. The sample includes 50,000 to 60,000 clones, about 93% seen only once; the top ten take 2% to 3%. These receptors' antigens are unknown. This specimen consisted of unstimulated CD4+ T cells sorted from spleen or lymph node cells, obtained before transplant. These receptors all stem from a human donor who was the organ donor for an intestinal transplant. Both conserved end residues are part of each CDR3. The D gene is left open where the match is weak. The listing skips clone size in some rows; elsewhere it reads once, few, many or a size class.

clone size,J gene,D gene,V gene,CDR3 DNA,CDR3 protein
-,TRBJ2-7,-,TRBV19,TGTGCCAGTAGTATGGGACACTCCTACGAGCAGTACTTC,CASSMGHSYEQYF
-,TRBJ1-6,-,TRBV19,TGTGCCAGTAGTATCAGCTCCTATAATTCACCCCTCCACTTT,CASSISSYNSPLHF
-,TRBJ2-2,TRBD1,TRBV11-1,TGTGCCAGCAGCTCCGGGACAGGGCAGGTTTGGGAGCTGTTTTTT,CASSSGTGQVWELFF
-,TRBJ2-7,-,TRBV29-1,TGCAGCGTCGAGACGGCGGAGCCGGGACTCCTAGACGAGCAGTACTTC,CSVETAEPGLLDEQYF
few,TRBJ2-5,TRBD2,TRBV5-6,TGTGCCAGCAGCTGGGGACTAGCGGGAGGGCGGGACGGAGAGACCCAGTACTTC,CASSWGLAGGRDGETQYF
-,TRBJ2-5,TRBD2,TRBV10-3,TGTGCCATCAGTGGGTCAGCGGGAGCCCAAGAGACCCAGTACTTC,CAISGSAGAQETQYF
-,TRBJ1-3,-,TRBV6-4,TGTGCCAGCAGGGCTGGAAACACCATATATTTT,CASRAGNTIYF
-,TRBJ2-7,-,TRBV28,TGTGCCAGCAGTTTACTTTCTGTAGGACCGGCCGGGCCGTACTTC,CASSLLSVGPAGPYF
-,TRBJ2-7,TRBD2,TRBV27,TGTGCCAGCAGTTACTCAGGAACTAGCGGTTACGAGCAGTACTTC,CASSYSGTSGYEQYF
-,TRBJ2-7,-,TRBV5-6,TGTGCCAGCAGCTTTAATCGCTACGAGCAGTACTTC,CASSFNRYEQYF
-,TRBJ2-1,-,TRBV30,TGTGCCTGGAGTGTAGGAAGGGTTTATGAGCAGTTCTTC,CAWSVGRVYEQFF
once,TRBJ1-1,TRBD1,TRBV19,TGTGCCAGTAGTATAGATGGGACAGGGGGCACTGAAGCTTTCTTT,CASSIDGTGGTEAFF
-,TRBJ2-3,-,TRBV11-2,TGTGCCAGCAGCACCATGGGGGGCACAGATACGCAGTATTTT,CASSTMGGTDTQYF
-,TRBJ1-4,-,TRBV11-3,TGTGCCAGCAGATTGGACCTTGCGGCTAATGAAAAACTGTTTTTT,CASRLDLAANEKLFF
-,TRBJ2-1,TRBD2,TRBV28,TGTGCCAGCAGTTCTAGCGGGAGGTTGGCTGAGCAGTTCTTC,CASSSSGRLAEQFF
-,TRBJ2-3,-,TRBV28,TGTGCCAGCACCGCGGGCCCTGGGGTCCCAGATACGCAGTATTTT,CASTAGPGVPDTQYF
-,TRBJ2-7,TRBD1,TRBV9,TGTGCCAGCAGCGTAGACCCGGGACAGGGTACCTACGAGCAGTACTTC,CASSVDPGQGTYEQYF
-,TRBJ2-7,TRBD1,TRBV27,TGTGCCAGCAGTCTGGGACAGGGAGTAACCTACGAGCAGTACTTC,CASSLGQGVTYEQYF
-,TRBJ2-3,-,TRBV5-1,TGCGCCAGCAGCTTGACAGCGGAGATCACAGATACGCAGTATTTT,CASSLTAEITDTQYF
-,TRBJ1-1,TRBD1,TRBV19,TGTGCCAGTAGTAACAGGGGGCCGGGTGAAGCTTTCTTT,CASSNRGPGEAFF
-,TRBJ1-1,TRBD1,TRBV6-1,TGTGCCAGCAGTTTAGGACAGGCGAGGACTGAAGCTTTCTTT,CASSLGQARTEAFF
-,TRBJ1-1,-,TRBV28,TGTGCCAGCAGTCTTGGACCTGGCAGGGGTGTCACTGAAGCTTTCTTT,CASSLGPGRGVTEAFF
-,TRBJ2-1,-,TRBV10-3,TGTGCCATCAGTGACGGGTCACCCTCCTACAATGAGCAGTTCTTC,CAISDGSPSYNEQFF
-,TRBJ1-4,TRBD1,TRBV18,TGTGCCAGCTCACCTTGGGACAGTACTAATGAAAAACTGTTTTTT,CASSPWDSTNEKLFF
few,TRBJ2-1,TRBD2,TRBV5-4,TGTGCCAGCAGCCCCCCGACTAGCGGGTCTGTTAATGAGCAGTTCTTC,CASSPPTSGSVNEQFF
-,TRBJ2-3,-,TRBV30,TGTGCCTGGAGTGTTCGAGCAGCCCGTCAGTATTTT,CAWSVRAARQYF
-,TRBJ2-7,-,TRBV18,TGTGCCAGCTCACTGTCCGGGACGGGATCCTACGAGCAGTACTTC,CASSLSGTGSYEQYF
-,TRBJ2-7,TRBD1,TRBV7-8,TGTGCCAGCAGGCCACAGGGGGCGCAGACCTACGAGCAGTACTTC,CASRPQGAQTYEQYF
-,TRBJ2-7,TRBD1,TRBV7-2,TGTGCCAGCAGCCCCGGGATCAGGGGGAGTCTAACCTCCTACGAGCAGTACTTC,CASSPGIRGSLTSYEQYF
-,TRBJ1-1,-,TRBV20-1,TGCAGTGCTAGGGGGTCGACTGAAGCTTTCTTT,CSARGSTEAFF